One sample yielded the 29 T cell receptor beta chains listed below, sequenced in a study of siplizumab effects on memory and regulatory T cells. The repertoire was sequenced with immunoSEQ multiplex PCR; TCRdb's copy has only in-frame clones and lacks some. The data show roughly 110,000 clones, with about 93% seen just once and around 0.16% held by the top ten. The material sequenced was non-Treg CD4+ T cells sorted from blood. The source of these receptors is a human donor in good health.

This clone was recorded only once. The chain combines TRBV4-1 with TRBJ1-6; possibly TRBD1 for D (5 bases). The V gene's germline CDR1 is MGHRA and CDR2 YSYEKL. Trimming removed 0 bases from V and 10 bases from J, with 16 bases in between. This CDR3 contains 16 residues. CDR3 sequence reads: CASSQEGGSSSSPLHF. The CDR3, as DNA: TGCGCCAGCAGCCAAGAGGGGGGGAGTTCCAGCTCACCCCTCCACTTT.

The chain combines TRBV29-1 with TRBJ2-2; weak D call: TRBD1 (6 bases). Germline CDR1 SQVTM, CDR2 ANQGSEA. V dropped 1 base and J dropped 2 bases, with 11 bases sitting between them. This CDR3 region has 15 residues. The CDR3 sequence: CSVEAGAVNTGELFF. Here the CDR3 DNA reads TGCAGCGTTGAAGCAGGGGCGGTCAACACCGGGGAGCTGTTTTTT.

This clone has only one observation. V usage is TRBV13 and J usage is TRBJ2-2; maybe TRBD1 (6 bases). This CDR3 is built from 15 residues. The germline V gene has CDR1 PRHDT and CDR2 FYEKMQ (reference sequence). V dropped 5 bases and J dropped 4 bases, with 14 bases sitting between them. The CDR3 region has the DNA TGTGCCAGCAGCGGTCAGGGGCGTAGCACCGGGGAGCTGTTTTTT. Its protein product is CASSGQGRSTGELFF.

The chain joins TRBV28 to TRBJ1-1, with D perhaps TRBD1 (5 bases). The germline V and J ends were trimmed by 8 bases and 6 bases, with 16 bases remaining between them. Germline V gene sequence: CDR1 MDHEN, CDR2 SYDVKM. This CDR3 comprises 13 residues. The CDR3: CASFNGDRAEAFF. The CDR3 bases are TGTGCCAGCTTCAACGGGGACCGGGCTGAAGCTTTCTTT.

On this clone itself: The same CDR3 can be traced to other DNA sequences in this sample. The chain combines TRBV7-2 with TRBJ2-6; maybe TRBD1 (5 bases). The CDR3 spans 16 residues. Between the trimmed V and J ends, which lost 3 bases and 2 bases, there was a span of 11 bases. The germline gives CDR1 SGHTA, CDR2 FQGNSA. This CDR3 reads CASSLGPGAGANVLTF. The DNA of the CDR3 is TGTGCCAGCAGCTTGGGGCCAGGCGCTGGGGCCAACGTCCTGACTTTC.

V gene TRBV28 combines with J gene TRBJ1-1, with 8 bases identical to TRBD1. Germline trimming cut 5 bases from V and 8 bases from J; bases unmatched to any gene: 10. The CDR3 covers 14 residues. Germline V gene lookup returns CDR1 MDHEN and CDR2 SYDVKM. The CDR3, as DNA: TGTGCCAGCAGTGGGCCAGGACAGGGTCGGGAAGCTTTCTTT. It translates to CASSGPGQGREAFF.

This clone was found once. This sequence joins TRBV4-2 and TRBJ1-4; 8 bases line up with TRBD1. Trimming cost V 3 bases and J 1 base; bases outside gene matches: 4. The CDR3 extends over 16 amino acids. Germline V gives CDR1 LGHNA, CDR2 YNFKEQ. The DNA of the CDR3 is TGTGCCAGCAGCCATGCCAGGGGGCTAACTAATGAAAAACTGTTTTTT. This translates into CASSHARGLTNEKLFF.

The rearrangement links TRBV19 to TRBJ1-3; 9 nucleotides line up with TRBD1. CDR3 size: 14 residues. From germline, CDR1 is LNHDA and CDR2 SQIVND (reference sequence). The V gene end was trimmed by 9 bases and the J gene end by 1 base; junction bases not matched to a gene: 4. CDR3 in DNA: TGTGCCAGCGGGACAGGGACTTCTGGAAACACCATATATTTT. It specifies CASGTGTSGNTIYF.

The chain combines TRBV2 with TRBJ2-2, with 8 bases that match TRBD1. Losses at the gene ends were 4 bases for V and 4 bases for J; bases not matched to a gene: 5. From germline, CDR1 is SNHLY and CDR2 FYNNEI. This CDR3 contains 15 residues. For the CDR3, the DNA is TGTGCCAGCAGTGTAGGGACAGGCGGCACCGGGGAGCTGTTTTTT. It encodes CASSVGTGGTGELFF.

V is TRBV7-2 and J is TRBJ1-6, with D unresolved. This CDR3 contains 15 residues. Germline CDR1 reads SGHTA; CDR2 reads FQGNSA. The germline V and J ends were trimmed by 0 bases and 8 bases, with 11 bases remaining between them. The DNA of the CDR3 is TGTGCCAGCAGCTTAGCATGGGATGGGCATTCACCCCTCCACTTT. Protein sequence: CASSLAWDGHSPLHF.

The CDR3 sequence is CASSPDTAGLPYNEQFF. CDR3 in DNA: TGTGCCAGTAGTCCGGACACGGCGGGATTACCCTACAATGAGCAGTTCTTC. This chain joins TRBV19 and TRBJ2-1; D is perhaps TRBD2 (6 bases). The V gene's germline CDR1 is LNHDA and CDR2 SQIVND (reference sequence). The V end lost 5 bases, the J end lost 2 bases, and 19 bases lay between the germline ends. The CDR3 sequence is 17 residues long.

The chain is built from TRBV6-1 and TRBJ2-3, with D perhaps being TRBD1 or TRBD2 (5 bases each). CDR3 length: 14 amino acids. Germline V gives CDR1 MNHNS, CDR2 SASEGT. Trimming took 5 bases from V and 6 from J, leaving 15 bases between them. Here the CDR3 DNA reads TGTGCCAGCAGTTCCGACCCGTGGGGGGATACGCAGTATTTT. It encodes CASSSDPWGDTQYF.

V gene TRBV5-1 combines with J gene TRBJ1-2; TRBD1 matches at 8 bases. Germline V CDR1 and CDR2: SGHRS, YFSETQ. The V segment lost 4 bases and the J segment 1 base; nucleotides outside the gene matches: 6. CDR3 length: 15 residues. The CDR3 here is CASSRGGQDNYGYTF. The CDR3 DNA reads TGCGCCAGCAGCCGTGGGGGACAGGATAACTATGGCTACACCTTC.

The V call is TRBV9, the J call TRBJ1-1, with 7 bases lining up with TRBD1. The length of the CDR3 is 15 residues. CDR1 and CDR2 (germline): SGDLS, YYNGEE. J was trimmed by 1 base and V by 4 bases; bases with no gene match: 7. The CDR3 bases are TGTGCCAGCAGCCCAAGACAGGGAGCGAACACTGAAGCTTTCTTT. Its protein product is CASSPRQGANTEAFF.

The J gene is TRBJ2-7, the V gene TRBV6-5, with TRBD1 identical over 8 bases. This CDR3 has 13 residues. The V gene end was trimmed by 6 bases and the J gene end by 5 bases; junction bases not matched to a gene: 6. Germline V gene lookup returns CDR1 MNHEY and CDR2 SVGAGI. This CDR3 is CASRSQGANEQYF. The CDR3 region has the DNA TGTGCCAGCAGGTCTCAGGGGGCTAACGAGCAGTACTTC.

This chain connects TRBV5-1 to TRBJ2-5, with 7 bases aligning to TRBD2. J lost 2 bases, V lost 1 base, and 5 bases had no gene match. The germline gives CDR1 SGHRS, CDR2 YFSETQ. CDR3 size: 15 residues. The CDR3 bases are TGCGCCAGCAGCTTGCGGCCGGGACTACAAGAGACCCAGTACTTC. Translating it yields CASSLRPGLQETQYF.

J is TRBJ2-2 and V is TRBV5-1; TRBD1 aligns across 7 bases. The germline V gene has CDR1 SGHRS and CDR2 YFSETQ. The V segment lost 2 bases and the J segment 5 bases; nucleotides outside the gene matches: 6. This CDR3 comprises 15 residues. The CDR3 here is CASSFQGQSTGELFF. The DNA for the CDR3 is TGCGCCAGCAGCTTTCAGGGACAGAGTACCGGGGAGCTGTTTTTT.

The genes are TRBV10-3 and TRBJ1-6; no reliable D call. The length of the CDR3 is 12 residues. V was clipped by 6 bases and J by 10 bases, with 10 bases between them. Per the germline V gene, CDR1 is ENHRY and CDR2 is SYGVKD. This CDR3 reads CAIREEGSPLHF. CDR3 bases: TGTGCCATCAGGGAGGAAGGGTCACCCCTCCACTTT.

The chain combines TRBV7-2 with TRBJ2-3, with no clear D. Germline CDR1 SGHTA, CDR2 FQGNSA. The CDR3 extends over 15 amino acids. V was clipped by 1 base and J by 0 bases, with 8 bases between them. The CDR3 region has the DNA TGTGCCAGCAGCTTAGGACCGTCCAGCACAGATACGCAGTATTTT. Translated: CASSLGPSSTDTQYF.

The V call is TRBV28, the J call TRBJ1-4; the D is unclear. The ends were cut back, 3 bases at V and 8 bases at J, with 4 bases in the middle. The CDR3 spans 11 residues. Germline V gene lookup returns CDR1 MDHEN and CDR2 SYDVKM. This CDR3 is CASSFKEKLFF. Written as DNA, the CDR3 is TGTGCCAGCAGTTTCAAGGAAAAACTGTTTTTT.

The sample holds one count of this clone. J is TRBJ2-6 and V is TRBV19, with a weak D call TRBD1 (5 bases). The length of the CDR3 is 14 residues. Germline V gene lookup returns CDR1 LNHDA and CDR2 SQIVND (reference sequence). V was shortened by 4 bases and J by 4 bases, with 8 bases between the two germline ends. This chain's CDR3 is CASSSRGGANVLTF. The CDR3 DNA is TGTGCCAGTAGTAGTAGGGGAGGGGCCAACGTCCTGACTTTC.

This chain joins TRBV5-4 and TRBJ2-5, with 8 bases that match TRBD1. This CDR3 is built from 15 residues. Germline V lookup: CDR1 SGHNT, CDR2 YYREEE (reference sequence). Trimming removed 4 bases from V and 4 bases from J; junction bases left unmatched: 9. The CDR3 sequence is CASSLIRTGLETQYF. The CDR3, as DNA: TGTGCCAGCAGCCTCATAAGGACAGGGTTAGAGACCCAGTACTTC.

Only a few counts were recorded for this clone. The chain employs TRBV2 and TRBJ1-6, with D uncertain. The V end lost 8 bases, the J end lost 0 bases, and 5 bases lay between the germline ends. This CDR3 is built from 13 residues. CDR1 SNHLY and CDR2 FYNNEI come from the germline V gene. CDR3 sequence (DNA): TGTGCCAGCTCCGGCTCCTATAATTCACCCCTCCACTTT. Translation: CASSGSYNSPLHF.

J is TRBJ2-3 and V is TRBV7-6; 10 nucleotides line up with TRBD2. Looked up from germline, CDR1 is SGHVS and CDR2 is FNYEAQ. The CDR3 loop spans 16 amino acids. V lost 0 bases and J lost 3; bases outside the gene matches: 3. CDR3 in DNA: TGTGCCAGCAGCTTAGCTAGCGGGGGGATAACAGATACGCAGTATTTT. Amino acid sequence: CASSLASGGITDTQYF.

This chain links TRBV11-3 with TRBJ1-1; the match to TRBD1 covers 8 bases. The CDR3 is made up of 18 amino acids. With 1 base clipped from V and 1 base from J, the junction kept 11 bases outside the gene matches. Per the germline V gene, CDR1 is SGHNT and CDR2 is YENEEA. This chain's CDR3 is CASSLVGLWGQENTEAFF. For the CDR3, the DNA is TGTGCCAGCAGCTTAGTGGGTTTATGGGGACAGGAGAACACTGAAGCTTTCTTT.

This chain links TRBV7-9 with TRBJ1-1; unclear D gene. CDR1 is SEHNR and CDR2 is FQNEAQ in the germline V gene (reference sequence). Trimming took 1 base from V and 1 from J, leaving 4 bases between them. This CDR3 contains 13 residues. The CDR3 here is CASSLVWNTEAFF. The CDR3 DNA reads as TGTGCCAGCAGCTTAGTCTGGAACACTGAAGCTTTCTTT.

This sequence joins TRBV5-1 and TRBJ1-6, with no clear D. Germline V gene lookup returns CDR1 SGHRS and CDR2 YFSETQ. V gave up 0 bases and J gave up 5 bases, with 12 bases separating them. The CDR3 has 16 residues. CDR3 DNA sequence: TGCGCCAGCAGCTTGGCAAGGGCTATGGATAATTCACCCCTCCACTTT. Protein sequence: CASSLARAMDNSPLHF. The full variable domain, with the rest looked up from reference TRBV5-1 and TRBJ1-6, is KAGVTQTPRYLIKTRGQQVTLSCSPISGHRSVSWYQQTPGQGLQFLFEYFSETQRNKGNFPGRFSGRQFSNSRSEMNVSTLELGDSALYLCASSLARAMDNSPLHFGNGTRLTVT.

This chain links TRBV10-3 with TRBJ2-7, with 8 bases identical to TRBD2. V trimming: 8 bases; J trimming: 6 bases; junction bases outside the gene matches: 3. The length of the CDR3 is 11 residues. Germline V gene sequence: CDR1 ENHRY, CDR2 SYGVKD. CDR3 sequence reads: CAIGGGPEQYF. The CDR3 region has the DNA TGTGCCATCGGCGGGGGGCCCGAGCAGTACTTC.

The chain couples TRBV6-5 to TRBJ2-7; weak D call: TRBD2 (6 bases). With 3 bases removed from V and 2 bases from J, the gap between germline ends came to 11 bases. This CDR3 has 14 amino acids. Germline lookup yields CDR1 MNHEY and CDR2 SVGAGI. The CDR3 coding sequence is TGTGCCAGCAGTTATGGGGGGAGTCCCTACGAGCAGTACTTC. This encodes CASSYGGSPYEQYF.